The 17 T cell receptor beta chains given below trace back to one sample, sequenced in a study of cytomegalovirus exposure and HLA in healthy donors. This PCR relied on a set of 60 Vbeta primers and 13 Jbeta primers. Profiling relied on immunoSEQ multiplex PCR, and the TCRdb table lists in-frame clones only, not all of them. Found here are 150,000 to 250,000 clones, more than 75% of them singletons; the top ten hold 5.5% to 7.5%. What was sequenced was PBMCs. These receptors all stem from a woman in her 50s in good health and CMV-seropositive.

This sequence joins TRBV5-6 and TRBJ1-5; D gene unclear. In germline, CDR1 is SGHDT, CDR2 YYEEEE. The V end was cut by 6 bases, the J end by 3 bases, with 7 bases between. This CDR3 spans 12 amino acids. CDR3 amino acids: CASTGFNQPQHF. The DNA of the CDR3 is TGTGCCAGCACGGGGTTCAATCAGCCCCAGCATTTT.

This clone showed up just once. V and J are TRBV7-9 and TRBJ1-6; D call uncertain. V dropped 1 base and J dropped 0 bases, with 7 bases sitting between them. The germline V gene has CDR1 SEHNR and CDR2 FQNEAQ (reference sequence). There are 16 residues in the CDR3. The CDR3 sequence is CASSLGPSSYNSPLHF. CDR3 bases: TGTGCCAGCAGCTTAGGTCCGAGCTCCTATAATTCACCCCTCCACTTT.

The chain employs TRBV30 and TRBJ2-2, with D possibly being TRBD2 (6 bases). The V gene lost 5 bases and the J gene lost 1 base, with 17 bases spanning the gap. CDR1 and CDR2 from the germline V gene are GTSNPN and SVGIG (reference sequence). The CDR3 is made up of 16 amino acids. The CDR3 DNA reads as TGTGCCTGGTTGCTCGCGGGCGGGAAGAACACCGGGGAGCTGTTTTTT. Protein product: CAWLLAGGKNTGELFF.

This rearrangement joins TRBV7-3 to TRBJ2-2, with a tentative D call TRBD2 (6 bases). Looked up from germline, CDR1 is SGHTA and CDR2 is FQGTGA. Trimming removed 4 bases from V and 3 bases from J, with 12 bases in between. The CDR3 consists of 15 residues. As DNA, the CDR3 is TGTGCCAGCAGCTCCTCAGGCGGGGACACCGGGGAGCTGTTTTTT. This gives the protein CASSSSGGDTGELFF.

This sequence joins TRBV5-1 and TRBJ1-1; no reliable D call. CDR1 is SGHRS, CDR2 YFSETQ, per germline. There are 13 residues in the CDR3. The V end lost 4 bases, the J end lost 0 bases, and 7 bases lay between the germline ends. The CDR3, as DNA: TGCGCCAGCAGCGGGCAGCTGAACACTGAAGCTTTCTTT. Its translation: CASSGQLNTEAFF.

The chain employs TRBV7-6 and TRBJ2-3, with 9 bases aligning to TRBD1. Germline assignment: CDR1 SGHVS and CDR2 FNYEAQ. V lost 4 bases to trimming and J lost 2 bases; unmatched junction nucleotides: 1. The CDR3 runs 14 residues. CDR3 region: CASSSQGATDTQYF. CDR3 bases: TGTGCCAGCAGCTCACAGGGGGCCACAGATACGCAGTATTTT.

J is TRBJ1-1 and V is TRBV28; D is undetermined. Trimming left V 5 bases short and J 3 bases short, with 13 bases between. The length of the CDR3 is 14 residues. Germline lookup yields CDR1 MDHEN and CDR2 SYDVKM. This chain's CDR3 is CASSPLRGYTEAFF. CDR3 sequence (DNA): TGTGCCAGCAGTCCTCTGAGAGGCTACACTGAAGCTTTCTTT.

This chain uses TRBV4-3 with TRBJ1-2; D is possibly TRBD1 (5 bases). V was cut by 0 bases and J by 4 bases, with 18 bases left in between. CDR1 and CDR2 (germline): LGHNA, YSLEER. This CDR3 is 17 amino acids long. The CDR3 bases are TGCGCCAGCAGCCAAGATCTAGGTGCGGGGCCCGTCTATGGCTACACCTTC. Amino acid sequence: CASSQDLGAGPVYGYTF.

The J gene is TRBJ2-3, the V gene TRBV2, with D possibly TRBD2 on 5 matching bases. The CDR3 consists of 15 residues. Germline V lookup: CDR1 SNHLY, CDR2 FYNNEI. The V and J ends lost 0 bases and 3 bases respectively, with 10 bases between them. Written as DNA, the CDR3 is TGTGCCAGCAGTGAAGCAAGGAGGCTGACAGATACGCAGTATTTT. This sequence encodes CASSEARRLTDTQYF.

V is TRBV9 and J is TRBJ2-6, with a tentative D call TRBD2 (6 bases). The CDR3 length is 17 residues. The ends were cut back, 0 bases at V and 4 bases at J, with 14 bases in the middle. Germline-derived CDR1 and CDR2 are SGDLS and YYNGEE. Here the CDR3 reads CASSVAGDRTGANVLTF. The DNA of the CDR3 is TGTGCCAGCAGCGTAGCGGGGGATCGCACCGGGGCCAACGTCCTGACTTTC.

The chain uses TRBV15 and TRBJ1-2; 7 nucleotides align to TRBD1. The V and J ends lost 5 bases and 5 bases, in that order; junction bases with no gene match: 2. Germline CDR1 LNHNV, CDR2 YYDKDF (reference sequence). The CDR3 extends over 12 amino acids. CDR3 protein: CATSGQAYGYTF. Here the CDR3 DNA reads TGTGCCACCAGCGGACAGGCGTATGGCTACACCTTC.

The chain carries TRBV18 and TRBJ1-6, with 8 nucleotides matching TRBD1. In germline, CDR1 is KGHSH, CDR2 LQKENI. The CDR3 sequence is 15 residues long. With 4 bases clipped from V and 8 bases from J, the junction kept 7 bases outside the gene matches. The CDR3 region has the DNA TGTGCCAGCTCACGACCGGGACAGGAATATTCACCCCTCCACTTT. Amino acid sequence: CASSRPGQEYSPLHF.

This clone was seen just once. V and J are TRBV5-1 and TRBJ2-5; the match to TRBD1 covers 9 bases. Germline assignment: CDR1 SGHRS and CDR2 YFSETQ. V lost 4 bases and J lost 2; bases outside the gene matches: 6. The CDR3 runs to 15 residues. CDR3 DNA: TGCGCCAGCAGCCCCCTGACAGGGGGACAAGAGACCCAGTACTTC. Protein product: CASSPLTGGQETQYF. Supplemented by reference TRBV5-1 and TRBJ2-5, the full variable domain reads KAGVTQTPRYLIKTRGQQVTLSCSPISGHRSVSWYQQTPGQGLQFLFEYFSETQRNKGNFPGRFSGRQFSNSRSEMNVSTLELGDSALYLCASSPLTGGQETQYFGPGTRLLVL.

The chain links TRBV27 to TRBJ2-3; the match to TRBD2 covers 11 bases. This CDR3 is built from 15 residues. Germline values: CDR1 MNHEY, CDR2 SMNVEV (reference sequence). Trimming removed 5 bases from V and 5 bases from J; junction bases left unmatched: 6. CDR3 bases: TGTGCCAGCAGTCGTAGCGGGGGGGTCGGAGATACGCAGTATTTT. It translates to CASSRSGGVGDTQYF.

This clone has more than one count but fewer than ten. CDR3 sequence: CASSQDRESYEQYF. CDR3 nucleotides: TGTGCCAGCAGCCAAGACAGGGAGAGCTACGAGCAGTACTTC. The chain joins TRBV9 to TRBJ2-7, with 7 bases lining up with TRBD1. The CDR3 contains 14 residues. Germline values: CDR1 SGDLS, CDR2 YYNGEE. Trimming removed 4 bases from V and 3 bases from J; junction bases left unmatched: 7. The complete variable domain, with remaining parts taken from reference TRBV9 and TRBJ2-7, reads DSGVTQTPKHLITATGQRVTLRCSPRSGDLSVYWYQQSLDQGLQFLIQYYNGEERAKGNILERFSAQQFPDLHSELNLSSLELGDSALYFCASSQDRESYEQYFGPGTRLTVT.

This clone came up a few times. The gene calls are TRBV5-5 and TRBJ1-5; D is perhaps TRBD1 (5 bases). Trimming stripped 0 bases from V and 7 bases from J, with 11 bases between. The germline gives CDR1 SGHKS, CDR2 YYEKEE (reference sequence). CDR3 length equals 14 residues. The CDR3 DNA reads TGTGCCAGCAGCTTGGATCGCCGGGGGCAGCCCCAGCATTTT. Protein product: CASSLDRRGQPQHF. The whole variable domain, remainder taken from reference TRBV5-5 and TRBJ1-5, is DAGVTQSPTHLIKTRGQQVTLRCSPISGHKSVSWYQQVLGQGPQFIFQYYEKEERGRGNFPDRFSARQFPNYSSELNVNALLLGDSALYLCASSLDRRGQPQHFGDGTRLSIL.

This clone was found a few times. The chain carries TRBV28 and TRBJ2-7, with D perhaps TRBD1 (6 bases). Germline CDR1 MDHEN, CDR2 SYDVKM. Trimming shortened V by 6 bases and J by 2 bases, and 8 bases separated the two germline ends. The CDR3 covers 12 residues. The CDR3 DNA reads TGTGCCAGCAGGGACAGACCCTACGAGCAGTACTTC. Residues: CASRDRPYEQYF.